The sequence of this TCR beta chain was determined in a study of blood T cell repertoires in COVID-19. Across the study: From T cells, B-cell-depleted T cells, or PBMCs came the material, which was cDNA or gDNA.

Individuals drawn from 20 to 25 US areas were about 18 to 90 years old. Recovery meant two consecutive negative NP/OP PCR tests, professional clearance, or resolved symptoms. In the authors' methods: Counts of nucleated cells, estimated from reference gene primer amplification, were obtained. TCRdb's table, derived via immunoSEQ multiplex PCR, lists solely in-frame clones and lacks some. V and J calls and clone size follow that table, whereas D and trimming were derived from the DNA. The sample shows about 64,000 clones, approximately 90% of them seen only once. The CDR3 is 15 amino acids. CDR1 is SGHAT and CDR2 is FQDESV in the germline V gene (reference sequence). V trimming: 1 base; J trimming: 3 bases; junction bases outside the gene matches: 4.

The source material was PBMCs or T cells enriched from blood (not recorded which). The rearrangement uses TRBV11-1 and TRBJ2-7; 9 bases are a match to TRBD1. The TCR was taken from a woman aged 40 to 50 who had recovered from COVID-19. This CDR3 reads CASSLDGTGNYEQYF. The CDR3, as DNA: TGTGCCAGCAGCTTAGACGGGACAGGGAACTACGAGCAGTACTTC.